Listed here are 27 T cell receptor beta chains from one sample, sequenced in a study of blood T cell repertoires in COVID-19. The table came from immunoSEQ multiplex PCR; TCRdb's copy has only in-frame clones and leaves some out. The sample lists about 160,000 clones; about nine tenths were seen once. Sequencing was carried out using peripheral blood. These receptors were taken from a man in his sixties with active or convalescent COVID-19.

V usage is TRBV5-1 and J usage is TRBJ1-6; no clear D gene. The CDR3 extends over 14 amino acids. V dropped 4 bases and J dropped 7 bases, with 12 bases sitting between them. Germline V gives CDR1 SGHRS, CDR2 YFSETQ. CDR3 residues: CASSPRAGNSPLHF. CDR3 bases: TGCGCCAGCAGCCCGCGGGCAGGAAATTCACCCCTCCACTTT.

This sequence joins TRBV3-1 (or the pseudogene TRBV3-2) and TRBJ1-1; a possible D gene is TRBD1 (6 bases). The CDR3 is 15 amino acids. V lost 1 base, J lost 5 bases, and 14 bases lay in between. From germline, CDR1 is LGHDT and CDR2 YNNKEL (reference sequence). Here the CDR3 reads CASSQANRVSTEAFF. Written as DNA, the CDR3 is TGTGCCAGCAGCCAAGCGAACAGGGTGAGTACTGAAGCTTTCTTT.

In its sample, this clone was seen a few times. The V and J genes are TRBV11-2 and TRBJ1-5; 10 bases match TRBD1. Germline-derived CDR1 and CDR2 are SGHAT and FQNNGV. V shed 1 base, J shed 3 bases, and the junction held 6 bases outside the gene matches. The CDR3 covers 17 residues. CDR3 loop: CASSLVAGTGDNQPQHF. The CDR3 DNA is TGTGCCAGCAGCTTAGTCGCCGGGACAGGGGACAATCAGCCCCAGCATTTT. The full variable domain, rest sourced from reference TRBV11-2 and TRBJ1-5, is EAGVAQSPRYKIIEKRQSVAFWCNPISGHATLYWYQQILGQGPKLLIQFQNNGVVDDSQLPKDRFSAERLKGVDSTLKIQPAKLEDSAVYLCASSLVAGTGDNQPQHFGDGTRLSIL.

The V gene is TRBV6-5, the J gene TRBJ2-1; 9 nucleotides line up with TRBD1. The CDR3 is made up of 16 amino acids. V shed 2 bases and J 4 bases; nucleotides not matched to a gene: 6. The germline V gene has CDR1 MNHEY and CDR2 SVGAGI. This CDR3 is CASSYGGTGIYNEQFF. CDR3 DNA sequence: TGTGCCAGCAGTTACGGCGGGACAGGGATATACAATGAGCAGTTCTTC.

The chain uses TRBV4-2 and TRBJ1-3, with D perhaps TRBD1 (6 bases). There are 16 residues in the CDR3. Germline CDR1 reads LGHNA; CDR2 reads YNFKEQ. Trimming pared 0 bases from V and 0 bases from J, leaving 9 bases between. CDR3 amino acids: CASSQEGHISGNTIYF. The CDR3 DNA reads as TGTGCCAGCAGCCAAGAGGGACATATCTCTGGAAACACCATATATTTT.

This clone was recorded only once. The chain's CDR3 is CASSLYRDSNYGYTF. CDR3 sequence (DNA): TGTGCCAGTAGTTTATACCGGGACAGTAACTATGGCTACACCTTC. The chain links TRBV19 to TRBJ1-2; 7 bases match TRBD1. The ends lost 5 bases at V and 1 base at J; junction bases unmatched: 7. CDR3 length: 15 amino acids. Germline CDR1 and CDR2: LNHDA and SQIVND (reference sequence).

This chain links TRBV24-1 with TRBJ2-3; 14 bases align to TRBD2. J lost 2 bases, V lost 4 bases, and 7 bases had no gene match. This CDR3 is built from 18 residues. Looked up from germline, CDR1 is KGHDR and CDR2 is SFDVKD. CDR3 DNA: TGTGCCACCAGTGACCATAGGACTAGCGGGGGGTTCACAGATACGCAGTATTTT. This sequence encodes CATSDHRTSGGFTDTQYF.

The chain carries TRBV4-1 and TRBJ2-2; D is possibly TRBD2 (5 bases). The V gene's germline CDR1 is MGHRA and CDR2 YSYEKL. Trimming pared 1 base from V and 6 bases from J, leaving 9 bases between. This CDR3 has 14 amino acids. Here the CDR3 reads CASSQVWGAGELFF. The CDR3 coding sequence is TGCGCCAGCAGCCAAGTATGGGGAGCCGGGGAGCTGTTTTTT.

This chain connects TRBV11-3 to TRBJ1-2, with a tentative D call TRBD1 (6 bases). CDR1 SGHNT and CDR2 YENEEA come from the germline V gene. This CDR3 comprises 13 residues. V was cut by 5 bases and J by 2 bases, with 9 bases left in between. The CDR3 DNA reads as TGTGCCAGCAGCCAAACAGGGAACTATGGCTACACCTTC. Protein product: CASSQTGNYGYTF. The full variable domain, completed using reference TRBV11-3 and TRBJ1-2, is EAGVVQSPRYKIIEKKQPVAFWCNPISGHNTLYWYLQNLGQGPELLIRYENEEAVDDSQLPKDRFSAERLKGVDSTLKIQPAELGDSAVYLCASSQTGNYGYTFGSGTRLTVV.

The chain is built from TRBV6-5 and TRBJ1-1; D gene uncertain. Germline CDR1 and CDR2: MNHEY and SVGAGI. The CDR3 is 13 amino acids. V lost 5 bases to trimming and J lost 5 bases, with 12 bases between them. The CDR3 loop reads CASSISTVTEAFF. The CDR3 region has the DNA TGTGCCAGCAGTATCTCTACAGTGACTGAAGCTTTCTTT.

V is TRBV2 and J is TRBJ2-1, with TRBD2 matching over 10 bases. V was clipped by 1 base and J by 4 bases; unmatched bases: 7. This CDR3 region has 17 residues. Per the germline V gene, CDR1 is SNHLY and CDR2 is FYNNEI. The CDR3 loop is CASSEVPTSGRYNEQFF. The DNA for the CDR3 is TGTGCCAGCAGTGAAGTTCCGACTAGCGGGCGATACAATGAGCAGTTCTTC.

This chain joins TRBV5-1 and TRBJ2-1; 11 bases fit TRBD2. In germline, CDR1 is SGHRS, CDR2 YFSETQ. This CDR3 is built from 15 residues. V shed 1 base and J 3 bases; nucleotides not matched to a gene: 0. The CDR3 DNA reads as TGCGCCAGCAGCTTGACTAGCGGGAGCTACAATGAGCAGTTCTTC. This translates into CASSLTSGSYNEQFF.

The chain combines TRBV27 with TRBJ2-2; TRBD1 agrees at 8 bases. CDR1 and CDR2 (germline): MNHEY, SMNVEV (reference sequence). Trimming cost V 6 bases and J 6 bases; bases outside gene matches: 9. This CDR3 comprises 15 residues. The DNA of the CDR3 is TGTGCCAGCAGCTCCCCGGGACAGGTCGCCGGGGAGCTGTTTTTT. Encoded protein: CASSSPGQVAGELFF.

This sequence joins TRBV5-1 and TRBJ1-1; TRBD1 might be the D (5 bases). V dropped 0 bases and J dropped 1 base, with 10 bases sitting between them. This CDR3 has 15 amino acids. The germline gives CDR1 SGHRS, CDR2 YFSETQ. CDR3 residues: CASSLGTPKNTEAFF. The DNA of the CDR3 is TGCGCCAGCAGCTTGGGGACACCCAAGAACACTGAAGCTTTCTTT.

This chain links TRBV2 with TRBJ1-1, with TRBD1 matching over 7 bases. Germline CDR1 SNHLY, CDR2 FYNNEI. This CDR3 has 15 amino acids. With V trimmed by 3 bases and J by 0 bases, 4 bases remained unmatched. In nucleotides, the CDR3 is TGTGCCAGCAGTGATGCACAGGGGTTGAACACTGAAGCTTTCTTT. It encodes CASSDAQGLNTEAFF.

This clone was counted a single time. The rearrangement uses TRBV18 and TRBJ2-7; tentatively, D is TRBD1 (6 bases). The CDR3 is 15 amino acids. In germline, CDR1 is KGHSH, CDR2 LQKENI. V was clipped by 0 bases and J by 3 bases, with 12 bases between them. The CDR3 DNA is TGTGCCAGCTCACCACCCCAGGGGACGGGCTACGAGCAGTACTTC. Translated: CASSPPQGTGYEQYF.

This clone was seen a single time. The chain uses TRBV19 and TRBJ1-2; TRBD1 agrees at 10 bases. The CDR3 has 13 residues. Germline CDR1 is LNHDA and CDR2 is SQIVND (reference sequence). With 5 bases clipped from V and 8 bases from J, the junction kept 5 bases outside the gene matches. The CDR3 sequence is CASSRDRGGGYTF. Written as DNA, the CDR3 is TGTGCCAGTAGTCGGGACAGGGGTGGAGGCTACACCTTC.

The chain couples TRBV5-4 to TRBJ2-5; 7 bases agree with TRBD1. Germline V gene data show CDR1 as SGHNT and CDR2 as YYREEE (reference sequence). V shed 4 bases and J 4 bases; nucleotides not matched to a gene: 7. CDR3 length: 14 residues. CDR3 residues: CASSIVGGAETQYF. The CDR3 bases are TGTGCCAGCAGCATTGTAGGGGGCGCAGAGACCCAGTACTTC. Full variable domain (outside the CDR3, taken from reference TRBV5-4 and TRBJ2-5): ETGVTQSPTHLIKTRGQQVTLRCSSQSGHNTVSWYQQALGQGPQFIFQYYREEENGRGNFPPRFSGLQFPNYSSELNVNALELDDSALYLCASSIVGGAETQYFGPGTRLLVL.

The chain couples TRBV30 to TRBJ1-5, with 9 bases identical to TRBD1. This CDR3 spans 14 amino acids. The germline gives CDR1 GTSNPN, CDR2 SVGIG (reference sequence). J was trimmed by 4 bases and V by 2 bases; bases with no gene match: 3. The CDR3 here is CAWSLDRGNQPQHF. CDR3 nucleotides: TGTGCCTGGAGTCTGGACAGGGGTAATCAGCCCCAGCATTTT.

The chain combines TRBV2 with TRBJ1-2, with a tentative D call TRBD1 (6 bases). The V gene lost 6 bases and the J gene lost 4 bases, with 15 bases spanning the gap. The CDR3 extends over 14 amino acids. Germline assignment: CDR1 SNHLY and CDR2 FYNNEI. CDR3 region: CASSQGTTGYGYTF. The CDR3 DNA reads TGTGCCAGCAGCCAGGGGACTACGGGCTATGGCTACACCTTC. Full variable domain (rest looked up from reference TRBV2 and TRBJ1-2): EPEVTQTPSHQVTQMGQEVILRCVPISNHLYFYWYRQILGQKVEFLVSFYNNEISEKSEIFDDQFSVERPDGSNFTLKIRSTKLEDSAMYFCASSQGTTGYGYTFGSGTRLTVV.

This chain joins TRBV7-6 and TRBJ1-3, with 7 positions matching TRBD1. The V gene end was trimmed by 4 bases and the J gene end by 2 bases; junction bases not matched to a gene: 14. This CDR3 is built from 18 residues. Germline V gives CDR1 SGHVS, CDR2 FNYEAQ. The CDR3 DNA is TGTGCCAGCAGCTCATTCCGGGACAGACCTTCCCCTGGAAACACCATATATTTT. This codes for CASSSFRDRPSPGNTIYF.

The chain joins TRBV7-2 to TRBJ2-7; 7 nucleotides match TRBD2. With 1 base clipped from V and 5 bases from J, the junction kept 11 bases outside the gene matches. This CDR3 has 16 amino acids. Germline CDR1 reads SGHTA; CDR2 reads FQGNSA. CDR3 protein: CASSLEMAGVGNEQYF. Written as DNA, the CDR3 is TGTGCCAGCAGCTTAGAAATGGCGGGAGTGGGAAACGAGCAGTACTTC. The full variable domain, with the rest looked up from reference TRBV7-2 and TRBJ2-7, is GAGVSQSPSNKVTEKGKDVELRCDPISGHTALYWYRQSLGQGLEFLIYFQGNSAPDKSGLPSDRFSAERTGGSVSTLTIQRTQQEDSAVYLCASSLEMAGVGNEQYFGPGTRLTVT.

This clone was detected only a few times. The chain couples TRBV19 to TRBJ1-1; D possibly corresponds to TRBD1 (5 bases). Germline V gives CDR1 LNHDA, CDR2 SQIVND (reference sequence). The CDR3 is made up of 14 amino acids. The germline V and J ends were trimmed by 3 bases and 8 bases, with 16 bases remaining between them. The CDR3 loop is CASSISGVTPEAFF. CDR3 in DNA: TGTGCCAGTAGTATTTCGGGGGTCACTCCCGAAGCTTTCTTT.

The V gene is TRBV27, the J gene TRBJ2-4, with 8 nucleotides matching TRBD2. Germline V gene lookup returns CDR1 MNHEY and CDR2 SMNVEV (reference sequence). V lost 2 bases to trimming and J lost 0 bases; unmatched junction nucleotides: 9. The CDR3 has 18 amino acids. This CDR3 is CASSLRGGLVLAKNIQYF. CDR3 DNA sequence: TGTGCCAGCAGTTTACGGGGGGGGCTAGTTCTAGCCAAAAACATTCAGTACTTC.

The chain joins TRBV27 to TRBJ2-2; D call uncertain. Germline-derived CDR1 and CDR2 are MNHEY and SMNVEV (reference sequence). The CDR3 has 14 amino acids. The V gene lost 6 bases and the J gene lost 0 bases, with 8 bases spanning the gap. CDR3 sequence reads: CASRSRTNTGELFF. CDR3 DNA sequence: TGTGCCAGCAGATCGCGAACGAACACCGGGGAGCTGTTTTTT.

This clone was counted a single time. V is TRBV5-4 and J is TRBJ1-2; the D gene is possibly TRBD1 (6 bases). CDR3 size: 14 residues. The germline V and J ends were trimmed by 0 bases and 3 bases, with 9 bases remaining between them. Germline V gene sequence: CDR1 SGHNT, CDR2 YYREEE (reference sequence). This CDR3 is CASSLDRVDYGYTF. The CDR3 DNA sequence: TGTGCCAGCAGCTTGGACAGGGTGGACTATGGCTACACCTTC.

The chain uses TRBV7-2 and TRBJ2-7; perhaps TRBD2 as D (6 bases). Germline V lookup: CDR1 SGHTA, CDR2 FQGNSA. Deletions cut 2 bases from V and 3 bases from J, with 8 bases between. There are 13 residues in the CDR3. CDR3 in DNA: TGTGCCAGCAGCTTACAGGGAGGCTACGAGCAGTACTTC. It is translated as CASSLQGGYEQYF.